The text below deals with one T cell receptor (beta chain). The data originate from a study of cytomegalovirus exposure and HLA in healthy donors. In germline, CDR1 is ENHRY, CDR2 SYGVKD. There are 14 residues in the CDR3. V was clipped by 0 bases and J by 7 bases; unmatched bases: 4. PCR involved 60 Vbeta and 13 Jbeta primers. Assay: immunoSEQ multiplex PCR; the TCRdb copy retains only in-frame clones and omits some. There are more than 45,000 clones in the sample, with 3.5% to 4% held by the top ten. The gene calls are TRBV10-3 and TRBJ1-2, with 8 positions matching TRBD1. This sequence was found in a male donor in good health and CMV-seronegative. The sequencing input was PBMCs. The CDR3 sequence: CAISESSGGRGYTF. The CDR3 DNA reads as TGTGCCATCAGTGAGTCGTCAGGGGGCCGTGGCTACACCTTC.